The text below deals with one T cell receptor beta chain. The data are from a study of blood T cell repertoires in COVID-19. Assay used: immunoSEQ multiplex PCR; TCRdb lists only in-frame clones, some missing. Among 180,000 or so clones listed, roughly four fifths were seen once. V was pared by 3 bases and J by 4 bases, with 17 bases of the junction left unmatched. Germline V gene sequence: CDR1 LNHDA, CDR2 SQIVND (reference sequence). The CDR3 totals 18 residues. The sample taken for sequencing was PBMCs or T cells enriched from blood (not recorded which). J is TRBJ1-1 and V is TRBV19; the match to TRBD1 covers 7 bases. The receptor comes from a middle-aged man who had recovered from COVID-19. For the CDR3, the DNA is TGTGCCAGTAGTATCCCCGCCGTCCACAGGGGACGTGGCACTGAAGCTTTCTTT. It codes for CASSIPAVHRGRGTEAFF.